A selection of T cell receptor beta chains follows, all from one sample in a study of shared clonotypes between healthy human individuals. Only in-frame clones appear in the TCRdb table, and some are missing; sequencing was by immunoSEQ multiplex PCR. The sample includes roughly 500,000 clones, over 65% seen only once; the top ten take approximately 13%. Specimen: PBMCs. The receptor source for this set is a woman aged 40 to 50 in good health. Some clones in this sample may be carry-over from other donors' samples. Both conserved end residues are part of each CDR3. A D gene is named only where the DNA matches it firmly. A clone size is listed for some rows: how often the clone was seen (once, few, many), or a class if it is expanded.

V	size	D	J	CDR3	DNA
TRBV5-5	.	.	TRBJ1-2	CASSPDRGGYTF	TGTGCCAGCAGCCCCGACAGAGGTGGCTACACCTTC
TRBV20-1	.	.	TRBJ1-2	CSARDPDGYTF	TGCAGTGCTAGAGATCCAGACGGCTACACCTTC
TRBV19	.	TRBD1	TRBJ1-5	CASSGTGTWGNQPQHF	TGTGCCAGCTCCGGGACAGGGACATGGGGCAATCAGCCCCAGCATTTT
TRBV29-1	.	.	TRBJ2-7	CSVGPPGAYEQYF	TGCAGCGTTGGTCCCCCAGGGGCCTACGAGCAGTACTTC
TRBV6-1	.	TRBD1	TRBJ2-3	CASNATGSIDTQYF	TGTGCCAGCAACGCGACAGGGTCTATCGATACGCAGTATTTT
TRBV28	.	.	TRBJ1-4	CASSSYRNEKLFF	TGTGCCAGCAGTTCCTACAGGAATGAAAAACTGTTTTTT
TRBV7-9	.	.	TRBJ1-4	CASSLDLGEKLFF	TGTGCCAGCAGCTTAGACCTAGGTGAAAAACTGTTTTTT
TRBV14	.	.	TRBJ1-3	CASSQVRDHYSGNTIYF	TGTGCCAGCAGCCAAGTCCGGGACCACTACTCTGGAAACACCATATATTTT
TRBV7-7	.	TRBD2	TRBJ2-1	CASSLGLAGGGHEQFF	TGTGCTAGCAGCTTAGGGCTAGCGGGAGGCGGGCATGAGCAGTTCTTC
TRBV6-5	.	TRBD1	TRBJ1-5	CASSYRGLGNQPQHF	TGTGCCAGCAGTTACAGGGGGCTTGGCAATCAGCCCCAGCATTTT
TRBV6-1	once	TRBD1	TRBJ1-3	CASSESTGAQNTIYF	TGTGCCAGCAGTGAAAGTACAGGGGCTCAGAACACCATATATTTT
TRBV6-5	.	.	TRBJ1-5	CASSYSAGDNQPQHF	TGTGCCAGCAGTTACTCGGCAGGGGACAATCAGCCCCAGCATTTT
TRBV6-1	few	.	TRBJ1-5	CASSEVRVGQPQHF	TGTGCCAGCAGTGAAGTTAGGGTCGGGCAGCCCCAGCATTTT
TRBV7-2	.	.	TRBJ1-5	CASSLGTIIQQPQHF	TGTGCCAGCAGCTTAGGGACAATAATTCAACAGCCCCAGCATTTT
TRBV6-5	once	TRBD2	TRBJ2-1	CASSSGGTSGREIQFF	TGTGCCAGCAGTTCCGGAGGGACTAGCGGGAGGGAAATACAGTTCTTC
TRBV5-1	once	.	TRBJ2-5	CASRNAPGETQYF	TGCGCCAGCAGAAACGCCCCAGGGGAGACCCAGTACTTC
TRBV11-2	.	TRBD2	TRBJ2-7	CASSTRTSGSGLIYEQYF	TGTGCCAGCAGCACGCGGACTAGCGGGAGTGGGTTAATCTACGAGCAGTACTTC
TRBV7-9	once	.	TRBJ2-1	CASSLDGSAHNEQFF	TGTGCCAGCAGCTTAGACGGGAGCGCCCACAATGAGCAGTTCTTC
TRBV10-3	.	TRBD1	TRBJ1-3	CAISDISRDRRNTIYF	TGTGCCATCAGTGATATCTCCCGGGACAGAAGGAACACCATATATTTT
TRBV13	.	TRBD2	TRBJ2-5	CATSRGRGGVTQYF	TGTGCCACCTCACGCGGGAGGGGTGGTGTGACCCAGTACTTC
TRBV2	.	.	TRBJ2-5	CASSETSRGGTQYF	TGTGCCAGCAGTGAAACTAGCAGGGGAGGGACCCAGTACTTC
TRBV25-1	.	.	TRBJ1-1	CASSDQTVNTEAFF	TGTGCCAGCAGTGACCAGACCGTGAACACTGAAGCTTTCTTT
TRBV19	.	.	TRBJ2-1	CASSMGYGATGDEQFF	TGTGCCAGTAGTATGGGCTATGGTGCCACCGGGGATGAGCAGTTCTTC
TRBV7-3	once	.	TRBJ2-3	CASSLRAGSSTDTQYF	TGTGCCAGCAGCTTACGCGCGGGATCTAGCACAGATACGCAGTATTTT
TRBV27	.	TRBD1	TRBJ2-6	CASRPQGAGGANVLTF	TGTGCCAGCAGACCCCAGGGGGCGGGTGGGGCCAACGTCCTGACTTTC
TRBV5-4	.	TRBD2	TRBJ2-7	CASSLFLAGVEQYF	TGTGCCAGCAGCTTGTTCCTAGCGGGAGTCGAGCAGTACTTC
TRBV5-1	once	.	TRBJ1-3	CASSAGSSGNTIYF	TGCGCCAGCAGCGCCGGGAGCTCTGGAAACACCATATATTTT
TRBV7-2	.	.	TRBJ2-1	CASLLRGGPNEQFF	TGTGCCAGCCTTCTACGCGGAGGGCCCAATGAGCAGTTCTTC
TRBV29-1	.	.	TRBJ1-1	CSVEVPLGFESDTTEAFF	TGCAGCGTTGAAGTACCGCTAGGATTCGAGTCCGATACCACTGAAGCTTTCTTT
TRBV29-1	.	TRBD2	TRBJ2-3	CSVVILTSGSTDTQYF	TGCAGCGTTGTAATACTAACTAGCGGAAGCACAGATACGCAGTATTTT
TRBV7-8	.	.	TRBJ2-7	CASSLAGGSEQYF	TGTGCCAGCAGCTTAGCGGGAGGATCCGAGCAGTACTTC
TRBV7-9	few	.	TRBJ1-1	CASSPILDLQGNTEAFF	TGTGCCAGCAGCCCCATTTTGGATCTACAGGGGAACACTGAAGCTTTCTTT
TRBV7-3	.	.	TRBJ2-3	CASSLTFSDTQYF	TGTGCCAGCAGCTTAACGTTTTCGGATACGCAGTATTTT
TRBV28	once	.	TRBJ1-3	CASSLLGSDTIYF	TGTGCCAGCAGTTTATTAGGGTCGGACACCATATATTTT
TRBV29-1	.	.	TRBJ2-6	CSVAPLISADLWANVLTF	TGCAGCGTTGCCCCTCTCATTTCGGCAGATCTCTGGGCCAACGTCCTGACTTTC
TRBV7-2	.	.	TRBJ2-2	CASSPQDTANTGELFF	TGTGCCAGCAGCCCGCAGGACACCGCGAACACCGGGGAGCTGTTTTTT
TRBV6-5	.	TRBD2	TRBJ2-3	CASKTSGSTDTQYF	TGTGCCAGCAAAACTAGCGGGAGCACAGATACGCAGTATTTT
TRBV4-1	.	.	TRBJ2-2	CASSQVSQTNTGELFF	TGCGCCAGCAGCCAAGTGTCGCAAACGAACACCGGGGAGCTGTTTTTT
TRBV7-2	.	.	TRBJ2-1	CASSLVSGWDEQFF	TGTGCCAGCAGCTTAGTGTCGGGGTGGGATGAGCAGTTCTTC
TRBV20-1	.	.	TRBJ2-1	CSADRFNEQFF	TGCAGTGCTGACAGGTTCAATGAGCAGTTCTTC
TRBV18	few	.	TRBJ1-1	CASSPQGALAFF	TGTGCCAGCTCACCACAGGGCGCGCTGGCTTTCTTT
TRBV30	.	.	TRBJ2-2	CACRGAAAAGELFF	TGTGCCTGTCGCGGAGCGGCAGCGGCCGGGGAGCTGTTTTTT
TRBV4-2	.	TRBD2	TRBJ2-3	CASIPSGTSGKEGTDTQYF	TGTGCCAGCATCCCCTCCGGGACTAGCGGGAAAGAAGGCACAGATACGCAATATTTT
TRBV21-1	few	.	TRBJ2-1	CAADQESRDTDSDLNEQFF	TGTGCCGCGGACCAGGAGTCCCGGGACACAGATTCGGATCTCAATGAGCAGTTCTTC
TRBV11-2	few	.	TRBJ2-6	CASSFTGANVLTF	TGTGCCAGCAGCTTCACTGGGGCCAACGTCCTGACTTTC
TRBV27	.	.	TRBJ2-7	CASKGRYEQYF	TGTGCCAGCAAGGGGCGCTACGAGCAGTACTTC
TRBV4-2	.	.	TRBJ1-2	CASSPRGNYGYTF	TGTGCCAGCAGCCCCCGAGGTAACTATGGCTACACCTTC
TRBV6-5	.	.	TRBJ2-7	CASSYSGQGLAYEQYF	TGTGCCAGCAGTTACTCGGGGCAGGGTTTGGCCTACGAGCAGTACTTC
TRBV2	.	.	TRBJ2-1	CASSEEAYNEQFF	TGTGCCAGCAGTGAAGAGGCGTACAATGAGCAGTTCTTC
TRBV28	.	TRBD2	TRBJ2-3	CASSRPGLGLDTQYF	TGTGCCAGCAGTCGACCGGGACTAGGGTTGGATACGCAGTATTTT
TRBV5-1	.	TRBD1	TRBJ2-5	CASSPGQHQETQYF	TGCGCCAGCAGCCCGGGACAGCACCAAGAGACCCAGTACTTC
TRBV18	.	.	TRBJ2-7	CVSSPGDNYEQYF	TGTGTCAGCTCACCAGGGGACAACTACGAGCAGTACTTC
TRBV28	.	TRBD1	TRBJ1-2	CASSSSGTGSSYTF	TGTGCCAGCAGTTCAAGCGGGACAGGGTCGAGCTACACCTTC
TRBV7-2	.	.	TRBJ2-7	CASSLGGDTGSEQYF	TGTGCCAGCAGCTTAGGCGGGGATACAGGGTCCGAGCAGTACTTC
TRBV11-1	.	TRBD1	TRBJ1-4	CASTGTGGEKLFF	TGTGCCAGCACCGGGACAGGGGGCGAAAAACTGTTTTTT